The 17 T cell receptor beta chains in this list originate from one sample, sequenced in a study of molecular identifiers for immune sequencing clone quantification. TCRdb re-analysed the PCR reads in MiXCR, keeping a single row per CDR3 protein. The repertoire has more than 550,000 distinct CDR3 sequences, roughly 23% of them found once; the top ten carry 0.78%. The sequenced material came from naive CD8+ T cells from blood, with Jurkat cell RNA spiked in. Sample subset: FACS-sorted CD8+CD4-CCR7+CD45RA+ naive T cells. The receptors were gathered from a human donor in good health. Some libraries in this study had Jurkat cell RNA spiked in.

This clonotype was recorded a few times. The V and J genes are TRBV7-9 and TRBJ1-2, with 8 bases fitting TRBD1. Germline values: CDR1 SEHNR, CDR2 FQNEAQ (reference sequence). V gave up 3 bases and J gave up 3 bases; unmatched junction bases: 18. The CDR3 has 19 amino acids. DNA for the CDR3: TGTGCCAGCAGCTTTACGACAGGGGCCGTGCCAGAAAGAGACTATGGCTACACCTTC. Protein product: CASSFTTGAVPERDYGYTF.

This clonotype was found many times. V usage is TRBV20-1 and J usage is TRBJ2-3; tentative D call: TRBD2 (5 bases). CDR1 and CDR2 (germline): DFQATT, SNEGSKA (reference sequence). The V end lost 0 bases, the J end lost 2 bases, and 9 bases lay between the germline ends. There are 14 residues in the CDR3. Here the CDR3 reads CSARDLRDTDTQYF. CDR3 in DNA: TGCAGTGCTAGAGATCTCCGGGACACAGATACGCAGTATTTT.

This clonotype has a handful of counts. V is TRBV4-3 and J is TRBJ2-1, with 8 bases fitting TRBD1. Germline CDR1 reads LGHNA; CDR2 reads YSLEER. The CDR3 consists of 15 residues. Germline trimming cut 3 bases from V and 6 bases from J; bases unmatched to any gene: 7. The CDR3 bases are TGCGCCAGCAGCCATCCGGGACAGGCGGTCAATGAGCAGTTCTTC. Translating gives CASSHPGQAVNEQFF.

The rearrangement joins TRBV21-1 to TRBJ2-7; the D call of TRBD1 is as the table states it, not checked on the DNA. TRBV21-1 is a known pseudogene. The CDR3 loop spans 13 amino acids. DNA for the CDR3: TGTGCCAGCAGTAGGGGGCGCTTGCACGAGCAGTACTTC. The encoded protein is CASSRGRLHEQYF.

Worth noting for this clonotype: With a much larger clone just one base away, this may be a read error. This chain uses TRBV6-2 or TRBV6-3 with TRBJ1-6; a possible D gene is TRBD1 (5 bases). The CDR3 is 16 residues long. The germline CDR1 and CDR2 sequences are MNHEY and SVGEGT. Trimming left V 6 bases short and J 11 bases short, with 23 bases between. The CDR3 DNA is TGTGCCAGCAGCCCTCCGCTCATGACAGCTTATCCACCCCTCCACTTT. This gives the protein CASSPPLMTAYPPLHF.

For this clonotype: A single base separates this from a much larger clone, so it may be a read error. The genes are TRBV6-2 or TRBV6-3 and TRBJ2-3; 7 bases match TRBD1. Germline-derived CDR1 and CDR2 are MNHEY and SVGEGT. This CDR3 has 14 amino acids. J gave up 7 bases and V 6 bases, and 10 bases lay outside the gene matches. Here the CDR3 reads CASSDRESANTQYF. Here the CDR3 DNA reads TGTGCCAGCAGCGACAGGGAGTCCGCAAATACGCAGTATTTT.

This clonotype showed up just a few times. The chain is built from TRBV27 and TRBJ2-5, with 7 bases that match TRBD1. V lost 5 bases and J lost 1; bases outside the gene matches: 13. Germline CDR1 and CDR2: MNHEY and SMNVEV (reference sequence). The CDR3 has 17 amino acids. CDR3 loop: CASSPTRGGFTQETQYF. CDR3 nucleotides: TGTGCCAGCAGTCCGACCCGAGGGGGCTTCACCCAAGAGACCCAGTACTTC.

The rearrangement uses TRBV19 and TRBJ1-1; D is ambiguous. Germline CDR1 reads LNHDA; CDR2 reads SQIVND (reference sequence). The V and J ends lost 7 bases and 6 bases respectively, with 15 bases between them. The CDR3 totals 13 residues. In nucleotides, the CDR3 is TGTGCCAGTATCCCACCCGCAGGCGCTGAAGCTTTCTTT. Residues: CASIPPAGAEAFF.

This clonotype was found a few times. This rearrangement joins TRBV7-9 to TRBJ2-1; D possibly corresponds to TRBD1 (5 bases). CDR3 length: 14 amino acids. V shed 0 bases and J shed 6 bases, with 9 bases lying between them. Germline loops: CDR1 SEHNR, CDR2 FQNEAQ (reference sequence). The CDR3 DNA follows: TGTGCCAGCAGCTTAGCGGGGCAGGGCAATGAGCAGTTCTTC. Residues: CASSLAGQGNEQFF.

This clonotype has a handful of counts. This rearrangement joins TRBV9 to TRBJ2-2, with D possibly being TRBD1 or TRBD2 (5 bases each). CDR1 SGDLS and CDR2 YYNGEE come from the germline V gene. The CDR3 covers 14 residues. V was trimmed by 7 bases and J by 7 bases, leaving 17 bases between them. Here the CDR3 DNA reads TGTGCCAGCGCGAACGGGGCGATGCTCGGGGAGCTGTTTTTT. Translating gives CASANGAMLGELFF.

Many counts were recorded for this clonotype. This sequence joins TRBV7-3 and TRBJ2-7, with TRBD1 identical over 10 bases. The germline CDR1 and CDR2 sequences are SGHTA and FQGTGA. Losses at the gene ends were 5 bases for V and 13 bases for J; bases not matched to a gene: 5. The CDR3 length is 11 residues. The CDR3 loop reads CASSDGQGVYF. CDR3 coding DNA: TGTGCCAGCAGCGACGGACAGGGGGTTTACTTC.

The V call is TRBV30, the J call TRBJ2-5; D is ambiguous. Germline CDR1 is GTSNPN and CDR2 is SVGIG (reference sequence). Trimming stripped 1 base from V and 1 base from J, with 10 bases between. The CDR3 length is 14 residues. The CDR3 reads CAWSASAPQETQYF. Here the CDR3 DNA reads TGTGCCTGGAGTGCAAGCGCCCCCCAAGAGACCCAGTACTTC.

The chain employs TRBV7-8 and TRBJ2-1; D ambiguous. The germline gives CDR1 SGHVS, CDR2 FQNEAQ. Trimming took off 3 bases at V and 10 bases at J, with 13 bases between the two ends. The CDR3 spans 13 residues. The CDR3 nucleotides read TGTGCCAGCAGCTTGAGTTTTGGGAAGGAGCAGTTCTTC. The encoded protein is CASSLSFGKEQFF.

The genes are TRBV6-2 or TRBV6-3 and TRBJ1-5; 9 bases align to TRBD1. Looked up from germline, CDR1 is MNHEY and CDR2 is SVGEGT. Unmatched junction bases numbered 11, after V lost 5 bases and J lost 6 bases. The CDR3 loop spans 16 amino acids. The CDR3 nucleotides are TGTGCCAGCAGTCCCATACAGGGGGCGAGAAGTCAGCCCCAGCATTTT. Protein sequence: CASSPIQGARSQPQHF.

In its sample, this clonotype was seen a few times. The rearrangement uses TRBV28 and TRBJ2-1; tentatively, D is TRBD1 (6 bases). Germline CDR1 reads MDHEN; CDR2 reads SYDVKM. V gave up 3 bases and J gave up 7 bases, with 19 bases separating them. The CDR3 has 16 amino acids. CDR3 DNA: TGTGCCAGCAGTTTCCCCAGGGGTCGTTCGGTAAATGAGCAGTTCTTC. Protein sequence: CASSFPRGRSVNEQFF.

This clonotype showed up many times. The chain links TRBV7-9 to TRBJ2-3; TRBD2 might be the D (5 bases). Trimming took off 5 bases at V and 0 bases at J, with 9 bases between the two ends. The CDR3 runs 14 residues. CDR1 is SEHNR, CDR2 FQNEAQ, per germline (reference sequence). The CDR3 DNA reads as TGTGCCAGCAGCACCAGCGGTAGCACAGATACGCAGTATTTT. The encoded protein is CASSTSGSTDTQYF. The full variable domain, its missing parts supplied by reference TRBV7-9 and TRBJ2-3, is DTGVSQNPRHKITKRGQNVTFRCDPISEHNRLYWYRQTLGQGPEFLTYFQNEAQLEKSRLLSDRFSAERPKGSFSTLEIQRTEQGDSAMYLCASSTSGSTDTQYFGPGTRLTVL.

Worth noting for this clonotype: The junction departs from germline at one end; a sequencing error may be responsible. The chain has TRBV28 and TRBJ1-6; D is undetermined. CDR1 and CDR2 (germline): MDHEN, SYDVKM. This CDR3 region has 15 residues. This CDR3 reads CASSARRVYKSPLHF. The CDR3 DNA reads TGTGCCAGCAGTGCCCGACGGGTTTATAAATCACCCCTCCACTTT.